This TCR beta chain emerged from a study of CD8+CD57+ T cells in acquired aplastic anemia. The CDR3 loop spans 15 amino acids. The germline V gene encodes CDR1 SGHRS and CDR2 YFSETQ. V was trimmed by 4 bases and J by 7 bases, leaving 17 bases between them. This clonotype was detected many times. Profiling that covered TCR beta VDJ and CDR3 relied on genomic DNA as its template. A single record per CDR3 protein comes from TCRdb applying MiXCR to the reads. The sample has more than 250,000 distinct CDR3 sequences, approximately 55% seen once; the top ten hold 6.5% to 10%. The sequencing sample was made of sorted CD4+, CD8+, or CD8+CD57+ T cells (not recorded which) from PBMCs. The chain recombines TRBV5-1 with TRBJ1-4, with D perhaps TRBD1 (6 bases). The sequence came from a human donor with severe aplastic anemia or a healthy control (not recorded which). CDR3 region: CASSLPDGGAEKLFF. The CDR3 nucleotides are TGCGCCAGCAGCCTCCCGGACGGGGGGGCTGAAAAACTGTTTTTT.